These 2 T cell receptor beta chains originate from one sample sequenced in a study of shared clonotypes between healthy human individuals. Only in-frame clones appear in the TCRdb table, and some are missing; sequencing was by immunoSEQ multiplex PCR. The sample lists approximately 740,000 clones; approximately 79% were seen once. The specimen sequenced was memory CD4+ T cells sorted from blood. The subset here: CD45RA-negative fraction. The receptors were sampled from a woman in her thirties in good health.

The V call is TRBV28, the J call TRBJ2-1; TRBD2 aligns across 10 bases. Trimming took 2 bases from V and 0 from J; bases not matched to a gene: 7. Germline loops: CDR1 MDHEN, CDR2 SYDVKM. This CDR3 spans 18 amino acids. The CDR3 coding sequence is TGTGCCAGCAGTTTAGATAGAAGGACTAGCGGCTCCTACAATGAGCAGTTCTTC. Encoded protein: CASSLDRRTSGSYNEQFF.

V is TRBV29-1 and J is TRBJ2-3; TRBD2 agrees at 14 bases. With V trimmed by 3 bases and J by 4 bases, 3 bases remained unmatched. This CDR3 region has 15 residues. The germline V gene encodes CDR1 SQVTM and CDR2 ANQGSEA. The DNA of the CDR3 is TGCAGCGTTGAGGGGACTAGCGGGAGTCCAGATACGCAGTATTTT. This sequence encodes CSVEGTSGSPDTQYF.